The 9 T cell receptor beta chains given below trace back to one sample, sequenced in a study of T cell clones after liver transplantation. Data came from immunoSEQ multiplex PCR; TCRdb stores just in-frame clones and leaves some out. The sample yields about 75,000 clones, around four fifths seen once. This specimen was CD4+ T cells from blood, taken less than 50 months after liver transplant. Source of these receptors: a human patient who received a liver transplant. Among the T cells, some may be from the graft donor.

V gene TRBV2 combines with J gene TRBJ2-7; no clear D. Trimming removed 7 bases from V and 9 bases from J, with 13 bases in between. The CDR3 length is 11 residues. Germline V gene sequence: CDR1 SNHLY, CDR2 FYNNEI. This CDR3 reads CASTSPAVQYF. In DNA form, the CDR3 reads TGTGCCAGCACCTCCCCTGCCGTGCAGTACTTC.

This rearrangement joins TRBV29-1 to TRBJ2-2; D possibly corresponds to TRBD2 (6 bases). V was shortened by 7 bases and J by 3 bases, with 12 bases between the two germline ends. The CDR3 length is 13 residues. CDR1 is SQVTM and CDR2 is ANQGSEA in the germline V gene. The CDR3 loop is CSGRDSYTGELFF. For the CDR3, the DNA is TGCAGCGGCCGGGACTCCTACACCGGGGAGCTGTTTTTT.

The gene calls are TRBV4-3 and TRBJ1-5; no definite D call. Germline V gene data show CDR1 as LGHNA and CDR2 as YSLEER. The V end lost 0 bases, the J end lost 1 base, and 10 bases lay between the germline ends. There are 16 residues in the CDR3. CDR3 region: CASSQDGPGSNQPQHF. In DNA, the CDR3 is TGCGCCAGCAGCCAAGACGGACCGGGAAGCAATCAGCCCCAGCATTTT.

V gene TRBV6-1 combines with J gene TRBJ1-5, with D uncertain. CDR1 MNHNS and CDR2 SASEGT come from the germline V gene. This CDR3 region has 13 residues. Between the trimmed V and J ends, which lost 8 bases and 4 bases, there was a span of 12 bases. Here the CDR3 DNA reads TGTGCCAGCGCCGAGTCTTTTAATCAGCCCCAGCATTTT. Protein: CASAESFNQPQHF.

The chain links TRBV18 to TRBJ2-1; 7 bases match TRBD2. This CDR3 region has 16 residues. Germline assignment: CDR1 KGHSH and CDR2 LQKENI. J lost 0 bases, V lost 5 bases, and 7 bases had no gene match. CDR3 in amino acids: CASSILAVSSYNEQFF. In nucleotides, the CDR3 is TGTGCCAGCTCAATTCTAGCGGTTAGCTCCTACAATGAGCAGTTCTTC.

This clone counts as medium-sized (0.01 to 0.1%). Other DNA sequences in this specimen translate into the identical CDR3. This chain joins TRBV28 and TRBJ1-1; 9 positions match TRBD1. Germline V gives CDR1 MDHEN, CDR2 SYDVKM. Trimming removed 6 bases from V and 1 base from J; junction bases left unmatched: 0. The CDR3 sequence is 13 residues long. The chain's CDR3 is CASRGQGNTEAFF. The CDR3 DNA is TGTGCCAGCAGGGGACAGGGGAACACTGAAGCTTTCTTT.

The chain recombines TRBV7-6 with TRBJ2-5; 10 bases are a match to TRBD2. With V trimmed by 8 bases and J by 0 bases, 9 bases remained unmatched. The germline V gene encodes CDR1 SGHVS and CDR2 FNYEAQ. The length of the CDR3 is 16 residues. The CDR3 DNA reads TGTGCCAGCGGGTCTAGCGGGGGCCCGTACCAAGAGACCCAGTACTTC. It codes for CASGSSGGPYQETQYF.

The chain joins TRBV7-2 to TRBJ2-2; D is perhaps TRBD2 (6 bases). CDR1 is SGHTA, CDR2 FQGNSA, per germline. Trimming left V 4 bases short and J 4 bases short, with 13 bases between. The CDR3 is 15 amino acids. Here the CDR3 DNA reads TGTGCCAGCAGCTCACGGAGGGGCCCCACCGGGGAGCTGTTTTTT. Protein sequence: CASSSRRGPTGELFF.

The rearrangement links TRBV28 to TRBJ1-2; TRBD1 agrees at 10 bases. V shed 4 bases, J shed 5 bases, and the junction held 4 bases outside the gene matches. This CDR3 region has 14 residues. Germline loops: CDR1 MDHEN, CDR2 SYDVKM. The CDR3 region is CASSSGTGVYGYTF. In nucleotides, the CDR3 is TGTGCCAGCAGTTCCGGGACAGGGGTTTATGGCTACACCTTC.